Shown below are 3 T cell receptor beta chains from a single sample sequenced in a study of cytomegalovirus exposure and HLA in healthy donors. Vbeta (60) and Jbeta (13) primers were used in the PCR. Only in-frame clones appear in the TCRdb table, and some are missing; sequencing was by immunoSEQ multiplex PCR. Of 150,000 to 200,000 clones in the sample, about nine tenths were seen once. Sequencing was carried out using PBMCs. The receptors come from a boy aged 2-9 years in good health and CMV-seronegative.

This clone occurred once. The chain employs TRBV27 and TRBJ1-1; no clear D. CDR1 and CDR2 (germline): MNHEY, SMNVEV (reference sequence). This CDR3 spans 13 amino acids. The V gene lost 5 bases and the J gene lost 7 bases, with 14 bases spanning the gap. CDR3 region: CASSVGPKIEAFF. DNA of the CDR3: TGTGCCAGCAGTGTTGGCCCAAAAATTGAAGCTTTCTTT.

This chain links TRBV27 with TRBJ1-1; 9 bases align to TRBD1. CDR1 and CDR2 (germline): MNHEY, SMNVEV (reference sequence). CDR3 length equals 17 residues. The junction had 10 bases not matched to a gene; V was cut back by 0 bases and J by 5 bases. Here the CDR3 DNA reads TGTGCCAGCAGTTTATCTGGGGACAGGGTTTCAAGGACTGAAGCTTTCTTT. It is translated as CASSLSGDRVSRTEAFF.

The V gene is TRBV7-8, the J gene TRBJ2-1, with 9 positions matching TRBD2. The CDR3 loop spans 16 amino acids. CDR1 SGHVS and CDR2 FQNEAQ come from the germline V gene. V was pared by 1 base and J by 2 bases, with 3 bases of the junction left unmatched. DNA of the CDR3: TGTGCCAGCAGCTTAGTACGACTAGCGGCCTACAATGAGCAGTTCTTC. Its translation: CASSLVRLAAYNEQFF.